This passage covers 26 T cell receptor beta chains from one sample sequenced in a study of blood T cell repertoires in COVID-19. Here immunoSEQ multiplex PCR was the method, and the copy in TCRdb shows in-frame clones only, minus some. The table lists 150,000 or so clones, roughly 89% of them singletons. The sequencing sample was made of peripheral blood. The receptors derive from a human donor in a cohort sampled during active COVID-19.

The CDR3: CASSSLTGRYEQYF. The CDR3 DNA is TGTGCCAGCAGCTCCCTGACAGGGCGCTACGAGCAGTACTTC. The chain couples TRBV5-8 to TRBJ2-7; 7 positions match TRBD1. V shed 3 bases and J 3 bases; nucleotides not matched to a gene: 6. The germline CDR1 and CDR2 sequences are SGHTS and YDEGEE. This CDR3 comprises 14 residues.

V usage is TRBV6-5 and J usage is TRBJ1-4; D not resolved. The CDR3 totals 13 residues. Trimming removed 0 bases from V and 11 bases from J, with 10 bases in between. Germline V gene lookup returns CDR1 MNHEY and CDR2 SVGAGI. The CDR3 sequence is CASSYSGGFKLFF. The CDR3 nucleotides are TGTGCCAGCAGTTACTCAGGCGGATTTAAACTGTTTTTT.

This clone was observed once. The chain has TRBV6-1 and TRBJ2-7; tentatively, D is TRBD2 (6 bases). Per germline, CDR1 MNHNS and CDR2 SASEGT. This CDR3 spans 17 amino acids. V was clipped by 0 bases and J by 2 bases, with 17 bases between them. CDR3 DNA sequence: TGTGCCAGCAGTGAAGCGGGGGGAGAGCGGACTGCCTACGAGCAGTACTTC. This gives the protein CASSEAGGERTAYEQYF.

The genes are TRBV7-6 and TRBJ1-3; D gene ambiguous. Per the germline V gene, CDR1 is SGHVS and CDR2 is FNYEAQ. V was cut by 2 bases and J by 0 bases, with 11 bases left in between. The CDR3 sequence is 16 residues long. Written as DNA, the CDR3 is TGTGCCAGCAGCTTATCGGGAGATTACTCTGGAAACACCATATATTTT. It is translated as CASSLSGDYSGNTIYF.

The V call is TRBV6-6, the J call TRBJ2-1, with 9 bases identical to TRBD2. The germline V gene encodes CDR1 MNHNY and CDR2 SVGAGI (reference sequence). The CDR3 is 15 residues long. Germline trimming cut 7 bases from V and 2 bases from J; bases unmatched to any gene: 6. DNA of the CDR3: TGTGCCAGCAAAGCTAGCGGGGAGGCCTACAATGAGCAGTTCTTC. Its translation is CASKASGEAYNEQFF.

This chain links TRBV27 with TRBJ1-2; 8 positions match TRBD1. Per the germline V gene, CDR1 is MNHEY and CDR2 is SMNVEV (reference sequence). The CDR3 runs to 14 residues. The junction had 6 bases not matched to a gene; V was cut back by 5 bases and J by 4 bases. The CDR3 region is CASSHGQGLYGYTF. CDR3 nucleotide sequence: TGTGCCAGCAGTCATGGACAGGGTCTCTATGGCTACACCTTC.

The CDR3 reads CASSHSPGLAYYEQYF. The CDR3 DNA follows: TGTGCCAGCAGCCACTCTCCGGGACTCGCATACTACGAGCAGTACTTC. V gene TRBV5-4 combines with J gene TRBJ2-7, with a tentative D call TRBD2 (6 bases). CDR1 and CDR2 from the germline V gene are SGHNT and YYREEE (reference sequence). The CDR3 extends over 16 amino acids. V was shortened by 4 bases and J by 3 bases, with 20 bases between the two germline ends.

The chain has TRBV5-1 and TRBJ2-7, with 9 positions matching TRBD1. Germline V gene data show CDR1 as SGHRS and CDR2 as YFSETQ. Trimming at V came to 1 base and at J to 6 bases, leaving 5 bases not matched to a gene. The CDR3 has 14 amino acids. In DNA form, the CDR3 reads TGCGCCAGCAGCTTGAGGGACAGGGTGTTCGAGCAGTACTTC. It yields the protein CASSLRDRVFEQYF.

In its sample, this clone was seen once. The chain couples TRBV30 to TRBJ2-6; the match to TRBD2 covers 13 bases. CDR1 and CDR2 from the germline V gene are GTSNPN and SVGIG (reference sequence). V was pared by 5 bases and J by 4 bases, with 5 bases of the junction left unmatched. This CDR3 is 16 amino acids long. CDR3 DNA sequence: TGTGCCTGGGTGGGACTAGCGGGATCCGGGGCCAACGTCCTGACTTTC. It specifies CAWVGLAGSGANVLTF.

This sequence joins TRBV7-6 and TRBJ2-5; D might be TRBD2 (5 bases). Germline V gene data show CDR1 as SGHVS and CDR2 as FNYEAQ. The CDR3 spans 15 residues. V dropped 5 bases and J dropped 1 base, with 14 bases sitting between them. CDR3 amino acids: CASSGVDSVQETQYF. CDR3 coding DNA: TGTGCCAGCAGCGGGGTAGATAGCGTCCAAGAGACCCAGTACTTC. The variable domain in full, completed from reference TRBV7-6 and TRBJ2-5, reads GAGVSQSPRYKVTKRGQDVALRCDPISGHVSLYWYRQALGQGPEFLTYFNYEAQQDKSGLPNDRFSAERPEGSISTLTIQRTEQRDSAMYRCASSGVDSVQETQYFGPGTRLLVL.

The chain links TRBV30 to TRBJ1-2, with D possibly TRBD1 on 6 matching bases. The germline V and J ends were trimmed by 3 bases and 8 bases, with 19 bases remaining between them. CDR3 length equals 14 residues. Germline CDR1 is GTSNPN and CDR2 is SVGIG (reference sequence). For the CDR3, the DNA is TGTGCCTGGAGGGACCTCGACAGGACGGGAGGCTACACCTTC. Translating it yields CAWRDLDRTGGYTF. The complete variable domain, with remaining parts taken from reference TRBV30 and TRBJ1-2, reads SQTIHQWPATLVQPVGSPLSLECTVEGTSNPNLYWYRQAAGRGLQLLFYSVGIGQISSEVPQNLSASRPQDRQFILSSKKLLLSDSGFYLCAWRDLDRTGGYTFGSGTRLTVV.

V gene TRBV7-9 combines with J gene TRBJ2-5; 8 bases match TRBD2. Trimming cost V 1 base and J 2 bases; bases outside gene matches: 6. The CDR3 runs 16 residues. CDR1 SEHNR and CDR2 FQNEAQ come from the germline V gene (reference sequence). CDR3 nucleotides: TGTGCCAGCAGCTTAGGTGCGGCGGGGGGACAAGAGACCCAGTACTTC. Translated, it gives CASSLGAAGGQETQYF.

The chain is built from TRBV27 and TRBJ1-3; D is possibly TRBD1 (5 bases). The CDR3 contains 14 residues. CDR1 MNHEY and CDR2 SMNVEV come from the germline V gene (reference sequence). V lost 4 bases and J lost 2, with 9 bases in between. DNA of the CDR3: TGTGCCAGCAGTTCGGGGGGACCTGGAAACACCATATATTTT. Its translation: CASSSGGPGNTIYF.

The chain's CDR3 is CASSLVVSSYEQYF. The CDR3 coding sequence is TGTGCCAGCAGCTTAGTCGTCTCCTCCTACGAGCAGTACTTC. This chain joins TRBV11-3 and TRBJ2-7; D gene unclear. V was cut by 1 base and J by 0 bases, with 7 bases left in between. Germline-derived CDR1 and CDR2 are SGHNT and YENEEA. The CDR3 is 14 amino acids.

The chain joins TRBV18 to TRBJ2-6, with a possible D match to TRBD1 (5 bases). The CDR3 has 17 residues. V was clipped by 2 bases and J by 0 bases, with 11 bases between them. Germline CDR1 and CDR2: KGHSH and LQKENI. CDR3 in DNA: TGTGCCAGCTCACCAGAGTATAGGGGCTCTGGGGCCAACGTCCTGACTTTC. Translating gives CASSPEYRGSGANVLTF.

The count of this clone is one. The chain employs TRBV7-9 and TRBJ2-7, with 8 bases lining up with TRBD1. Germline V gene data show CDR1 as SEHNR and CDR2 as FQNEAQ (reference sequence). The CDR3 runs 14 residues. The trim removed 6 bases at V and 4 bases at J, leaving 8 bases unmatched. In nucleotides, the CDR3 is TGTGCCAGCAGGACCGGGACAGGTGGTTACGAGCAGTACTTC. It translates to CASRTGTGGYEQYF.

CDR3 sequence reads: CASSESLAGGGPYNEQFF. The DNA for the CDR3 is TGTGCCAGCAGTGAATCGCTAGCGGGAGGCGGACCGTACAATGAGCAGTTCTTC. V and J are TRBV25-1 and TRBJ2-1; 11 nucleotides agree with TRBD2. J gave up 4 bases and V 1 base, and 9 bases lay outside the gene matches. The germline V gene encodes CDR1 MGHDK and CDR2 SYGVNS. This CDR3 is 18 amino acids long.

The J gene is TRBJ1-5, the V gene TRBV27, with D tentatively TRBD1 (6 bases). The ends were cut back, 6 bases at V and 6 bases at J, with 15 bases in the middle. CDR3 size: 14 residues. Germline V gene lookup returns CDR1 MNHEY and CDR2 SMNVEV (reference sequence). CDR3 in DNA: TGTGCCAGCAGGTCGCTGGGGGCTGGTCAGCCCCAGCATTTT. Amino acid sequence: CASRSLGAGQPQHF.

CDR3 nucleotide sequence: TGTGCCAGCAGCTTCGGTCAACCAAATGAAAAACTGTTTTTT. It codes for CASSFGQPNEKLFF. The chain joins TRBV5-6 to TRBJ1-4; D not certain. Germline V gene data show CDR1 as SGHDT and CDR2 as YYEEEE. The CDR3 has 14 residues. Trimming shortened V by 2 bases and J by 5 bases, and 10 bases separated the two germline ends.

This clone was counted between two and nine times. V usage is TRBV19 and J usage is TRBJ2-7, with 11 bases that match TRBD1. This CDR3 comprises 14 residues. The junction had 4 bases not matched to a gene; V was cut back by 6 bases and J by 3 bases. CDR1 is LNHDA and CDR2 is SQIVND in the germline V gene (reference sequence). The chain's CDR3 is CASRPGTGGYEQYF. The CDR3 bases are TGTGCCAGTAGGCCCGGGACAGGGGGCTACGAGCAGTACTTC.

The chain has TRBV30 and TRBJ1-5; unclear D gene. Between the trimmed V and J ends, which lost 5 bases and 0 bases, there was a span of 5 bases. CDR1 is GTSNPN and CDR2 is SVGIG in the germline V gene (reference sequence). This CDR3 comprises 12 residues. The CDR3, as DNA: TGTGCCTGGGGCTCTAGCAATCAGCCCCAGCATTTT. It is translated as CAWGSSNQPQHF.

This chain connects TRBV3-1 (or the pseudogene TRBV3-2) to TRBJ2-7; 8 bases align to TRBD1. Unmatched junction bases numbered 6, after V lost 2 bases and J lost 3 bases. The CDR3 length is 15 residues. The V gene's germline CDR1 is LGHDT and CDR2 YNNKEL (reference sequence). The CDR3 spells CASSQYTGGLYEQYF. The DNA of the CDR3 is TGTGCCAGCAGCCAATACACAGGGGGTCTCTACGAGCAGTACTTC.

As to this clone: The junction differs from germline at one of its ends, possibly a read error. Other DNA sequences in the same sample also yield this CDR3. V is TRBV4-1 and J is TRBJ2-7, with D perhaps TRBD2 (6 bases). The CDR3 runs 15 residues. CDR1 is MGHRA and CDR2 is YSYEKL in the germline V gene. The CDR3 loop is CASSQGSGRTYEQYF. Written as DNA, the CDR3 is TGCGCCAGCAGCCAAGGAAGCGGGCGAACCTACGAGCAGTATTTC.

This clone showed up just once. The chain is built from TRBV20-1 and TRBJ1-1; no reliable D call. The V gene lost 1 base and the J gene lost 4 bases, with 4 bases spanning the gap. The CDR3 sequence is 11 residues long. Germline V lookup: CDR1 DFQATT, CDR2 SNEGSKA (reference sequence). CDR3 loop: CSARGITEAFF. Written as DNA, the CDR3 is TGCAGTGCTAGAGGTATCACTGAAGCTTTCTTT.

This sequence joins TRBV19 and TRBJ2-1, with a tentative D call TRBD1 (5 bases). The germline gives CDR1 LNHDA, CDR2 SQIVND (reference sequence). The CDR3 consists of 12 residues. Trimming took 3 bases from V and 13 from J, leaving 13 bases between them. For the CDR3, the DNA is TGTGCCAGTAGTATCGTACCGGACAAACAGTTCTTC. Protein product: CASSIVPDKQFF.

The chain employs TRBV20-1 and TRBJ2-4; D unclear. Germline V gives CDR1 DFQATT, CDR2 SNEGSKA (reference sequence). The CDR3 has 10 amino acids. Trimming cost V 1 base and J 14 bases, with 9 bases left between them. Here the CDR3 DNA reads TGCAGTGCTAGAGTAGACACCGAGTACTTC. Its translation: CSARVDTEYF.